The following is a T cell receptor beta chain sequence with its context. Antigen unknown. The data were obtained in a study of OX40 agonist ivuxolimab in advanced cancers. Across the study: Partial responses were observed in three patients, of whom one had hepatocellular carcinoma and two had cutaneous melanoma. Study results and limitations: CD8+ T cells averaged more expanded clones than CD4+. At 0.1 to 3.0 mg/kg, clonal expansion of CD4+ and CD8+ blood T cells had occurred by week 6.

Trimming took 2 bases from V and 1 from J, leaving 5 bases between them. Germline V gene sequence: CDR1 LNHDA, CDR2 SQIVND (reference sequence). CDR3 length equals 13 residues. The assay was immunoSEQ multiplex PCR, and TCRdb's table has in-frame clones only and misses some. The table has some 50,000 clones, about 76% seen once. Samples of blood were obtained at baseline, on cycle 4 day 1, and on cycle 7 day 1. The TCR sequence derives from an adult with an advanced solid tumor such as melanoma, head and neck, liver or kidney cancer. The chain links TRBV19 to TRBJ1-1; no clear D gene. Sample: CD4+ or CD8+ T cells sorted from blood, taken in a trial of the OX40 agonist ivuxolimab. CDR3: CASSIWENTEAFF. The CDR3 nucleotides are TGTGCCAGTAGTATATGGGAGAACACTGAAGCTTTCTTT.